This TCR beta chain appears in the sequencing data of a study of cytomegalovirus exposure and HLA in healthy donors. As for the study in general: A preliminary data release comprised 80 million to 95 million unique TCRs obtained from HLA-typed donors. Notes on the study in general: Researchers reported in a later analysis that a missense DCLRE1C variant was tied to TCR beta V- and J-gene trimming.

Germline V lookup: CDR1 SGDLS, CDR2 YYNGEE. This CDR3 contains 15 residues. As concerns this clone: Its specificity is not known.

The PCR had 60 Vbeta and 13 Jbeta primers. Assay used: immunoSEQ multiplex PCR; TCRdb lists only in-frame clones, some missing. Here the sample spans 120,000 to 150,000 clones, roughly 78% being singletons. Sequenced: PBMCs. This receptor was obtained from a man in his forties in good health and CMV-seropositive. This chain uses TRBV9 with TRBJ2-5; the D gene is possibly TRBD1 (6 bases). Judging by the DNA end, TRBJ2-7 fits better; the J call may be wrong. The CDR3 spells CASSEGVQTIYEQYF. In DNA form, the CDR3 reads TGTGCCAGCAGCGAGGGGGTACAGACAATCTACGAGCAGTACTTC.